This passage covers 17 T cell receptor beta chains from one sample sequenced in a study of shared clonotypes between healthy human individuals. Naive CD8 cells lacked CD45RO, underwent positive selection for CCR7 and left out terminally differentiated effector memory CD45RA+ cells. Clones were read by immunoSEQ multiplex PCR, and TCRdb kept only the in-frame ones, dropping some. The table records some 2,100,000 clones, approximately 94% of them present only once. Specimen: naive CD8+ T cells from PBMCs. These receptor sequences come from a man aged 18 to 35 in good health. Some clones in this sample may be carry-over from other donors' samples.

This rearrangement joins TRBV18 to TRBJ2-2; weak D call: TRBD1 (6 bases). V lost 2 bases and J 6 bases, leaving 22 bases between the germline ends. Germline CDR1 is KGHSH and CDR2 is LQKENI. The CDR3 runs 18 residues. CDR3 region: CASSPSKGLQGSAGELFF. CDR3 nucleotides: TGTGCCAGCTCACCATCTAAGGGCCTACAGGGAAGCGCCGGGGAGCTGTTTTTT.

The V call is TRBV10-3, the J call TRBJ1-2; weak D call: TRBD1 (6 bases). The CDR3 loop spans 12 amino acids. In germline, CDR1 is ENHRY, CDR2 SYGVKD. V was trimmed by 3 bases and J by 7 bases, leaving 9 bases between them. As DNA, the CDR3 is TGTGCCATCAGTGATGGGGGCTCTGGCTACACCTTC. It encodes CAISDGGSGYTF.

This clone has just a few counts. The rearrangement uses TRBV30 and TRBJ1-1; D is undetermined. CDR3 length: 13 residues. Per germline, CDR1 GTSNPN and CDR2 SVGIG (reference sequence). Trimming stripped 3 bases from V and 5 bases from J, with 13 bases between. CDR3 in amino acids: CAWRNQLDTEAFF. CDR3 DNA: TGTGCCTGGAGGAACCAGTTGGATACTGAAGCTTTCTTT.

V gene TRBV7-9 combines with J gene TRBJ1-1; D unresolved. The CDR3 length is 14 residues. Germline lookup yields CDR1 SEHNR and CDR2 FQNEAQ (reference sequence). Trimming removed 1 base from V and 4 bases from J, with 10 bases in between. This CDR3 is CASSLGARITEAFF. The CDR3 nucleotides are TGTGCCAGCAGCTTAGGTGCCAGAATCACTGAAGCTTTCTTT.

As regards this clone: Other DNA sequences in the same sample also yield this CDR3. The DNA for the CDR3 is TGTGCCAGCAGGCCAGGGGGAGCCTACGAGCAGTACTTC. The encoded protein is CASRPGGAYEQYF. V is TRBV28 and J is TRBJ2-7, with 7 bases that match TRBD1. Per germline, CDR1 MDHEN and CDR2 SYDVKM. With 6 bases clipped from V and 2 bases from J, the junction kept 4 bases outside the gene matches. The CDR3 has 13 residues.

The chain joins TRBV4-3 to TRBJ2-3; TRBD2 agrees at 8 bases. CDR1 is LGHNA and CDR2 is YSLEER in the germline V gene. With V trimmed by 1 base and J by 4 bases, 10 bases remained unmatched. The CDR3 covers 17 residues. The CDR3 reads CASSQVGQREIPDTQYF. The CDR3 region has the DNA TGCGCCAGCAGCCAAGTGGGGCAGCGGGAGATCCCAGATACGCAGTATTTT.

This rearrangement joins TRBV6-6 to TRBJ2-7; perhaps TRBD1 as D (6 bases). The CDR3 runs to 13 residues. The germline CDR1 and CDR2 sequences are MNHNY and SVGAGI (reference sequence). The germline V and J ends were trimmed by 6 bases and 2 bases, with 11 bases remaining between them. The CDR3 here is CASSGQFTYEQYF. The CDR3 DNA sequence: TGTGCCAGCAGCGGACAGTTTACCTACGAGCAGTACTTC.

This chain uses TRBV27 with TRBJ2-3; the D is unclear. Germline V CDR1 and CDR2: MNHEY, SMNVEV (reference sequence). Between the trimmed V and J ends, which lost 5 bases and 2 bases, there was a span of 8 bases. The CDR3 consists of 13 residues. For the CDR3, the DNA is TGTGCCAGCAGTCGGTTTTTCACAGATACGCAGTATTTT. This translates into CASSRFFTDTQYF.

This rearrangement joins TRBV5-1 to TRBJ2-7, with 11 bases fitting TRBD1. The CDR3 sequence is 15 residues long. With 2 bases clipped from V and 3 bases from J, the junction kept 4 bases outside the gene matches. In germline, CDR1 is SGHRS, CDR2 YFSETQ. The CDR3 here is CASSFLGTGGYEQYF. The CDR3 region has the DNA TGCGCCAGCAGCTTCCTCGGGACAGGGGGCTACGAGCAGTACTTC. The full variable domain, in which reference TRBV5-1 and TRBJ2-7 provide the parts outside the CDR3, is KAGVTQTPRYLIKTRGQQVTLSCSPISGHRSVSWYQQTPGQGLQFLFEYFSETQRNKGNFPGRFSGRQFSNSRSEMNVSTLELGDSALYLCASSFLGTGGYEQYFGPGTRLTVT.

This clone turned up a few times. The chain links TRBV27 to TRBJ1-5; D not resolved. Germline CDR1 MNHEY, CDR2 SMNVEV (reference sequence). The CDR3 is made up of 14 amino acids. The V and J ends lost 2 bases and 4 bases respectively, with 9 bases between them. The CDR3 nucleotides are TGTGCCAGCAGTTTAGCACGGATGAATCAGCCCCAGCATTTT. The encoded protein is CASSLARMNQPQHF.

The chain employs TRBV27 and TRBJ1-5; possible D gene TRBD1, 6 bases. Germline CDR1 MNHEY, CDR2 SMNVEV (reference sequence). V dropped 4 bases and J dropped 6 bases, with 13 bases sitting between them. The CDR3 spans 14 residues. The CDR3: CASSSDRFAQPQHF. The DNA for the CDR3 is TGTGCCAGCAGTTCCGACAGGTTCGCTCAGCCCCAGCATTTT.

The genes are TRBV5-1 and TRBJ2-7, with 8 bases lining up with TRBD1. The CDR3 loop spans 15 amino acids. Germline CDR1 and CDR2: SGHRS and YFSETQ. Trimming at V came to 4 bases and at J to 6 bases, leaving 12 bases not matched to a gene. The CDR3, as DNA: TGCGCCAGCAGCCCCTGGACAGGGACGGAGTCCGAGCAGTACTTC. Translating it yields CASSPWTGTESEQYF.

This chain links TRBV7-9 with TRBJ2-7; TRBD2 is a possible D gene (6 bases). Looked up from germline, CDR1 is SEHNR and CDR2 is FQNEAQ (reference sequence). V lost 6 bases and J 6 bases, leaving 12 bases between the germline ends. The CDR3 loop spans 12 amino acids. CDR3 bases: TGTGCCAGCAGTCCCGGGGGAGTCGAGCAGTACTTC. Translated, it gives CASSPGGVEQYF.

This clone was seen once. The J gene is TRBJ2-7, the V gene TRBV9; 9 bases are a match to TRBD2. The CDR3 covers 14 residues. Per the germline V gene, CDR1 is SGDLS and CDR2 is YYNGEE. Trimming cost V 4 bases and J 4 bases; bases outside gene matches: 6. The CDR3 DNA reads TGTGCCAGCAGCCGACTAGCGGACTTTTACGAGCAGTACTTC. This sequence encodes CASSRLADFYEQYF.

V gene TRBV15 combines with J gene TRBJ1-5; D may be TRBD1 (6 bases). Trimming shortened V by 5 bases and J by 6 bases, and 11 bases separated the two germline ends. CDR3 length equals 13 residues. CDR1 and CDR2 (germline): LNHNV, YYDKDF (reference sequence). CDR3 nucleotide sequence: TGTGCCACCAGCCCAGGGGCAGGTCAGCCCCAGCATTTT. It is translated as CATSPGAGQPQHF.

The J gene is TRBJ2-7, the V gene TRBV7-6, with D perhaps matching TRBD1 (6 bases). Trimming shortened V by 5 bases and J by 3 bases, and 17 bases separated the two germline ends. CDR3 size: 15 residues. CDR1 and CDR2 from the germline V gene are SGHVS and FNYEAQ. The CDR3, as DNA: TGTGCCAGCAGCCTAGGTGGGGGCGCCAACTACGAGCAGTACTTC. Translation gives CASSLGGGANYEQYF.

This clone was observed a single time. The chain employs TRBV11-2 and TRBJ2-5; 13 bases fit TRBD2. The V segment lost 2 bases and the J segment 5 bases; nucleotides outside the gene matches: 11. From germline, CDR1 is SGHAT and CDR2 FQNNGV. This CDR3 spans 18 amino acids. The CDR3 coding sequence is TGTGCCAGCAGCTTAATGGGACTAGCGGGAAACCAGCGGGAGACCCAGTACTTC. It encodes CASSLMGLAGNQRETQYF.